This TCR beta chain originates from a study of OX40 agonist ivuxolimab in advanced cancers. Assay used: immunoSEQ multiplex PCR; TCRdb lists only in-frame clones, some missing. The sample carries around 9,700 clones, 77% recorded once. Blood got drawn at baseline, again on cycle 4 day 1, and then on cycle 7 day 1. This CDR3 is 10 amino acids long. CDR1 is SEHNR and CDR2 is FQNEAQ in the germline V gene (reference sequence). With 10 bases removed from V and 8 bases from J, the gap between germline ends came to 11 bases. Within the sample, this clone is large. The chain combines TRBV7-9 with TRBJ1-2; D is ambiguous. Sequenced material: CD4+ or CD8+ T cells sorted from blood, taken in a trial of the OX40 agonist ivuxolimab. This TCR was sampled from an adult with an advanced solid tumor such as melanoma, head and neck, liver or kidney cancer. CDR3 sequence reads: CAIAEGGYTF. CDR3 DNA sequence: TGTGCCATCGCCGAAGGAGGCTACACCTTC.